Below, 14 T cell receptor beta chains from the same sample are listed, as sequenced in a study of blood T cell repertoires in COVID-19. Profiling relied on immunoSEQ multiplex PCR, and the TCRdb table lists in-frame clones only, not all of them. The repertoire holds about 310,000 clones, with about 85% as singletons. The sequenced sample was PBMCs or T cells enriched from blood (not recorded which). These receptors came from a woman aged 25-40 years who had been exposed to COVID-19.

The V call is TRBV15, the J call TRBJ1-2, with TRBD1 matching over 7 bases. The germline V gene has CDR1 LNHNV and CDR2 YYDKDF (reference sequence). The junction had 9 bases not matched to a gene; V was cut back by 7 bases and J by 4 bases. The length of the CDR3 is 14 residues. CDR3: CATTSDRALYGYTF. As DNA, the CDR3 is TGTGCCACCACCTCAGACAGGGCCCTCTATGGCTACACCTTC.

The rearrangement uses TRBV30 and TRBJ1-2; no clear D gene. V lost 4 bases and J 4 bases, leaving 10 bases between the germline ends. Looked up from germline, CDR1 is GTSNPN and CDR2 is SVGIG (reference sequence). This CDR3 is 12 amino acids long. The CDR3 region has the DNA TGTGCCTGGAAGCGGACGGTCTATGGCTACACCTTC. Translated: CAWKRTVYGYTF.

The chain uses TRBV2 and TRBJ1-6; 7 bases agree with TRBD1. V was clipped by 4 bases and J by 5 bases; unmatched bases: 5. CDR3 length equals 15 residues. Germline values: CDR1 SNHLY, CDR2 FYNNEI. The CDR3 DNA sequence: TGTGCCAGCAGTGGGGACAGACCTAATAATTCACCCCTCCACTTT. It encodes CASSGDRPNNSPLHF.

The rearrangement joins TRBV24-1 to TRBJ1-3; D is perhaps TRBD1 (6 bases). Germline loops: CDR1 KGHDR, CDR2 SFDVKD. The CDR3 totals 12 residues. The V gene lost 4 bases and the J gene lost 12 bases, with 12 bases spanning the gap. CDR3 in DNA: TGTGCCACCAGTGACGCAGGGGAGAGCATATATTTT. It specifies CATSDAGESIYF.

Points on this clone: The sample has other DNA sequences that encode this CDR3 too. The CDR3 protein is CASSGGQLNSPLHF. The CDR3, as DNA: TGTGCCAGCAGTGGGGGACAGCTTAATTCACCCCTCCACTTT. The chain links TRBV28 to TRBJ1-6; 7 bases match TRBD1. Germline trimming cut 5 bases from V and 6 bases from J; bases unmatched to any gene: 4. Germline CDR1 and CDR2: MDHEN and SYDVKM. The CDR3 consists of 14 residues.

This chain connects TRBV6-5 to TRBJ1-1, with 7 bases matching TRBD1. Germline V lookup: CDR1 MNHEY, CDR2 SVGAGI. This CDR3 has 14 amino acids. Trimming at V came to 2 bases and at J to 5 bases, leaving 5 bases not matched to a gene. In nucleotides, the CDR3 is TGTGCCAGCAGTTACGGGGGACAGTTGACTGAAGCTTTCTTT. Its protein is CASSYGGQLTEAFF.

This clone was seen a handful of times. The chain employs TRBV7-6 and TRBJ1-2, with TRBD1 identical over 8 bases. V gave up 4 bases and J gave up 2 bases; unmatched junction bases: 18. CDR3 length equals 19 residues. In germline, CDR1 is SGHVS, CDR2 FNYEAQ. The CDR3 sequence: CASSSSPGTGLHINYGYTF. DNA of the CDR3: TGTGCCAGCAGCTCAAGTCCCGGGACAGGTCTTCACATAAACTATGGCTACACCTTC.

The rearrangement links TRBV9 to TRBJ2-1, with 8 bases lining up with TRBD1. Germline V CDR1 and CDR2: SGDLS, YYNGEE. This CDR3 is built from 13 residues. V lost 4 bases, J lost 10 bases, and 7 bases stayed unmatched. The CDR3 region has the DNA TGTGCCAGCAGCATTGGGACAGGTGGAGAGCAGTTCTTC. It translates to CASSIGTGGEQFF.

This clone was seen at least ten times. V is TRBV19 and J is TRBJ2-3; D possibly corresponds to TRBD2 (6 bases). CDR1 is LNHDA, CDR2 SQIVND, per germline (reference sequence). V lost 3 bases and J 1 base, leaving 14 bases between the germline ends. CDR3 length equals 16 residues. The CDR3 DNA reads as TGTGCCAGTAGTATGAGTGGCAGGAGGGGCACAGATACGCAGTATTTT. This codes for CASSMSGRRGTDTQYF.

V gene TRBV5-1 combines with J gene TRBJ2-1; 10 bases are shared with TRBD2. This CDR3 is built from 15 residues. The ends lost 3 bases at V and 6 bases at J; junction bases unmatched: 6. Germline CDR1 and CDR2: SGHRS and YFSETQ. In DNA form, the CDR3 reads TGCGCCAGCAGCTGGGAGCGGGGGGGCCTCAATGAGCAGTTCTTC. This gives the protein CASSWERGGLNEQFF.

The CDR3: CASSPSQGIVGNTIYF. CDR3 bases: TGTGCCAGCAGCCCAAGTCAGGGGATCGTCGGTAACACCATATATTTT. The chain has TRBV3-1 (or the pseudogene TRBV3-2) and TRBJ1-3, with a possible D match to TRBD1 (6 bases). Germline CDR1 and CDR2: LGHDT and YNNKEL (reference sequence). V dropped 4 bases and J dropped 7 bases, with 20 bases sitting between them. CDR3 length equals 16 residues.

The chain joins TRBV28 to TRBJ2-7; 7 positions match TRBD1. Germline trimming cut 5 bases from V and 2 bases from J; bases unmatched to any gene: 3. Per germline, CDR1 MDHEN and CDR2 SYDVKM. There are 13 residues in the CDR3. CDR3 loop: CASSQGVTYEQYF. For the CDR3, the DNA is TGTGCCAGCAGTCAGGGGGTGACCTACGAGCAGTACTTC.

CDR3 sequence (DNA): TGTGCCAGCATGACGGGGAACTATGGCTACACCTTC. Its protein product is CASMTGNYGYTF. The chain recombines TRBV19 with TRBJ1-2; D not resolved. Germline loops: CDR1 LNHDA, CDR2 SQIVND (reference sequence). The V end lost 9 bases, the J end lost 2 bases, and 10 bases lay between the germline ends. This CDR3 comprises 12 residues.

V and J are TRBV15 and TRBJ1-4, with TRBD1 matching over 7 bases. There are 13 residues in the CDR3. V was pared by 1 base and J by 8 bases, with 1 base of the junction left unmatched. In germline, CDR1 is LNHNV, CDR2 YYDKDF (reference sequence). The CDR3 region has the DNA TGTGCCACCAGCAGAGGGGACAGAGAAAAACTGTTTTTT. It is translated as CATSRGDREKLFF.